This is a list of T cell receptor beta chains from one sample in a study of CD8+ T cells in alopecia areata. Sequenced by immunoSEQ multiplex PCR; TCRdb stores in-frame clones only, minus some. There are about 150,000 clones in the sample; roughly 62% occur only once, and 5% to 7.5% lies in the top ten. The starting material was CD4+ T cells sorted from blood, obtained at week 0. The receptors originated from a human donor with alopecia areata. Both conserved end residues are part of each CDR3. Fields, in order: V gene, J gene, CDR3 length, clone size, D gene, CDR3 protein, CDR3 DNA. A D gene is named only where the DNA matches it firmly. Clone sizes are given selectively: once, few, many, or a class where the clone is expanded.

TRBV29-1	TRBJ2-5	13	-	TRBD1	CSARQGGGETQYF	TGCAGCGCCCGACAGGGGGGCGGGGAGACCCAGTACTTC
TRBV7-2	TRBJ2-3	12	-	TRBD2	CASSFSGGDLYF	TGTGCCAGCAGCTTCAGCGGGGGGGATTTGTATTTT
TRBV20-1	TRBJ2-5	11	-	-	CSARAQETQYF	TGCAGTGCTAGGGCCCAAGAGACCCAGTACTTC
TRBV30	TRBJ2-1	13	-	-	CAWSVQGFNEQFF	TGTGCCTGGAGTGTACAAGGGTTCAATGAGCAGTTCTTC
TRBV30	TRBJ2-7	14	-	-	CAWSVGPNSYEQYF	TGTGCCTGGAGTGTAGGACCGAACTCCTACGAGCAGTACTTC
TRBV4-2	TRBJ2-7	15	-	-	CASSQDLVSSYEQYF	TGTGCCAGCAGCCAAGATTTGGTTAGCTCCTACGAGCAGTACTTC
TRBV2	TRBJ2-5	12	-	-	CASSDRAETQYF	TGTGCCAGCAGTGACAGGGCCGAGACCCAGTACTTC
TRBV7-9	TRBJ2-3	15	-	TRBD2	CASSSGTSGTDTQYF	TGTGCCAGCAGCTCCGGGACTAGTGGCACAGATACGCAGTATTTT
TRBV25-1	TRBJ1-6	16	-	-	CASSESGQGSNSPLHF	TGTGCCAGCAGTGAATCGGGGCAGGGGAGCAATTCACCCCTCCACTTT
TRBV9	TRBJ1-2	13	-	-	CASNLQGSYGYTF	TGTGCCAGCAATCTACAGGGAAGCTATGGCTACACCTTC
TRBV7-2	TRBJ2-2	15	-	-	CASSLLGSNTGELFF	TGTGCCAGCAGCTTACTGGGGTCGAACACCGGGGAGCTGTTTTTT
TRBV6-5	TRBJ2-3	11	-	-	CASSYLDTQYF	TGTGCCAGCAGTTACTTAGATACGCAGTATTTT
TRBV6-5	TRBJ2-5	15	-	-	CASSYSVGLANHRYF	TGTGCCAGCAGTTACTCCGTCGGGCTAGCAAACCATCGGTACTTC
TRBV6-5	TRBJ2-2	14	-	-	CASSHLGNTGELFF	TGTGCCAGCAGCCACCTAGGGAACACCGGGGAGCTGTTTTTT
TRBV5-1	TRBJ2-6	16	-	TRBD1	CASSVGQGTGANVLTF	TGCGCCAGCAGCGTGGGACAGGGAACTGGGGCCAACGTCCTGACTTTC
TRBV10-3	TRBJ1-2	13	-	TRBD1	CAIRPTGDYGYTF	TGTGCCATCAGGCCGACAGGGGACTATGGCTACACCTTC
TRBV2	TRBJ2-7	15	-	-	CASSERGQISYEQYF	TGTGCCAGCAGTGAGAGAGGACAGATCTCCTACGAGCAGTACTTC
TRBV7-9	TRBJ1-2	13	-	-	CASSAGVGGGYTF	TGTGCCAGCAGCGCAGGGGTAGGTGGTGGCTACACCTTC
TRBV7-2	TRBJ2-7	14	-	TRBD2	CASSFPREGAEQYF	TGTGCCAGCAGCTTCCCTAGGGAGGGAGCCGAGCAGTACTTC
TRBV18	TRBJ1-2	15	once	TRBD1	CASSPPGQVDYGYTF	TGTGCCAGCTCACCGCCGGGACAGGTCGACTATGGCTACACCTTC
TRBV4-3	TRBJ1-4	15	-	TRBD1	CASSPSGTGSEKLFF	TGCGCCAGCAGCCCCTCCGGGACAGGATCTGAAAAACTGTTTTTT
TRBV7-2	TRBJ2-5	14	few	-	CASSERRGGETQYF	TGTGCCAGCAGCGAAAGGAGGGGGGGAGAGACCCAGTACTTC
TRBV18	TRBJ2-2	15	-	-	CASSPRTTNTGELFF	TGTGCCAGCTCACCACGGACAACGAACACCGGGGAGCTGTTTTTT
TRBV18	TRBJ1-5	18	-	-	CASSPRDIDSLSNQPQHF	TGTGCCAGCTCACCACGGGACATAGATTCCCTTAGCAATCAGCCCCAGCATTTT
TRBV29-1	TRBJ2-5	11	-	-	CSALVQETQYF	TGCAGCGCGTTAGTCCAAGAGACCCAGTACTTC
TRBV29-1	TRBJ2-3	13	-	TRBD2	CSARLAGGSAQYF	TGCAGCGCTCGACTAGCGGGGGGTTCGGCGCAGTATTTT
TRBV18	TRBJ2-7	15	-	TRBD2	CASSPSRGRVYEQYF	TGTGCCAGCTCACCAAGCCGGGGGAGGGTCTACGAGCAGTACTTC
TRBV7-9	TRBJ2-3	19	-	TRBD2	CASSPELGTSGGAPDTQYF	TGTGCCAGCAGCCCGGAGTTGGGCACTAGCGGGGGGGCCCCAGATACGCAGTATTTT
TRBV29-1	TRBJ1-1	15	-	-	CSVEAAGVRNTEAFF	TGCAGCGTTGAAGCAGCAGGGGTTAGGAACACTGAAGCTTTCTTT
TRBV6-5	TRBJ2-3	14	once	TRBD2	CASSPAGGSDTQYF	TGTGCCAGCAGTCCGGCGGGGGGTTCAGATACGCAGTATTTT
TRBV2	TRBJ2-3	10	-	-	CASSVNTQYF	TGTGCCAGCAGTGTAAATACGCAGTATTTT
TRBV7-2	TRBJ2-5	14	-	TRBD2	CASRGGGATGAQYF	TGTGCCAGCCGTGGCGGGGGGGCGACTGGGGCCCAGTACTTC
TRBV11-2	TRBJ1-1	11	-	TRBD1	CASSTYRGAFF	TGTGCCAGCAGCACCTACAGGGGGGCTTTCTTT
TRBV5-4	TRBJ2-3	12	-	-	CASSFDADTQYF	TGTGCCAGCAGCTTTGACGCAGATACGCAGTATTTT
TRBV6-6	TRBJ1-2	13	-	-	CASRRDAPNGYTF	TGTGCCAGCCGCCGGGACGCCCCGAACGGCTACACCTTC
TRBV5-4	TRBJ2-7	13	-	-	CASSLPPTYEQYF	TGTGCCAGCAGCTTGCCTCCCACCTACGAGCAGTACTTC
TRBV5-6	TRBJ2-3	14	-	-	CASSLDSRTDTQYF	TGTGCCAGCAGCTTGGATTCCCGCACAGATACGCAGTATTTT
TRBV7-9	TRBJ2-5	13	few	-	CASSFGPGETQYF	TGTGCCAGCAGCTTCGGACCAGGGGAGACCCAGTACTTC
TRBV7-9	TRBJ2-1	16	-	-	CASSSTRESPYNEQFF	TGTGCCAGCAGCTCTACAAGGGAATCCCCCTACAATGAGCAGTTCTTC
TRBV5-6	TRBJ2-3	13	-	TRBD1	CASSGQGADTQYF	TGTGCCAGCAGCGGACAGGGGGCCGATACGCAGTATTTT
TRBV6-6	TRBJ2-3	11	-	-	CASSYGDTQYF	TGTGCCAGCAGTTACGGTGATACGCAGTATTTT
TRBV15	TRBJ1-1	15	-	-	CATSRDAIQGTEAFF	TGTGCCACCAGCAGAGATGCCATCCAGGGGACTGAAGCTTTCTTT
TRBV29-1	TRBJ1-5	14	once	-	CSVEVRQYNQPQHF	TGCAGCGTTGAGGTTCGGCAGTACAATCAGCCCCAGCATTTT
TRBV30	TRBJ2-2	15	-	TRBD2	CASRGGSSRTGELFF	TGTGCCTCCCGGGGAGGGAGCTCGAGGACCGGGGAGCTGTTTTTT
TRBV30	TRBJ1-5	13	-	-	CAWSLMGNQPQHF	TGTGCCTGGAGTCTGATGGGCAATCAGCCCCAGCATTTT
TRBV29-1	TRBJ1-2	14	-	TRBD1	CSLDGQGANYGYTF	TGCAGCTTAGATGGACAGGGGGCTAACTATGGCTACACCTTC
TRBV30	TRBJ1-2	13	few	-	CAWSANDGTHLTF	TGTGCCTGGAGTGCCAATGATGGGACACACCTCACCTTC
TRBV4-1	TRBJ2-3	15	-	TRBD2	CASSQELAGGDTQYF	TGCGCCAGCAGCCAAGAGCTAGCGGGGGGGGATACGCAGTATTTT
TRBV10-3	TRBJ2-6	15	-	-	CANRQSDSGANVLTF	TGTGCCAACCGACAGTCGGACTCTGGGGCCAACGTCCTGACTTTC
TRBV5-6	TRBJ1-5	16	-	TRBD1	CARGGTGDFCNQPQHF	TGTGCCCGCGGCGGGACAGGGGATTTTTGCAATCAGCCCCAGCATTTT